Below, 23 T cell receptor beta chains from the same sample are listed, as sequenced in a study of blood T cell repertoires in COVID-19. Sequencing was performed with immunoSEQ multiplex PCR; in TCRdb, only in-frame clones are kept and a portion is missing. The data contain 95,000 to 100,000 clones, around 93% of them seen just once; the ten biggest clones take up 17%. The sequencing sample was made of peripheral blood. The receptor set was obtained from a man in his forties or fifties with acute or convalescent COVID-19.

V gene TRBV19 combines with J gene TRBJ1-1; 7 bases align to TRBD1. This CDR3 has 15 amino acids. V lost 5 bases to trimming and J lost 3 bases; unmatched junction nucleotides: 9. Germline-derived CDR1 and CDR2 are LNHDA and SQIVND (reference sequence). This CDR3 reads CASSPLDRVDTEAFF. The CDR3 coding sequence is TGTGCCAGTAGTCCTCTCGACAGGGTGGACACTGAAGCTTTCTTT. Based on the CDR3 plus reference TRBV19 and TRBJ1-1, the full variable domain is DGGITQSPKYLFRKEGQNVTLSCEQNLNHDAMYWYRQDPGQGLRLIYYSQIVNDFQKGDIAEGYSVSREKKESFPLTVTSAQKNPTAFYLCASSPLDRVDTEAFFGQGTRLTVV.

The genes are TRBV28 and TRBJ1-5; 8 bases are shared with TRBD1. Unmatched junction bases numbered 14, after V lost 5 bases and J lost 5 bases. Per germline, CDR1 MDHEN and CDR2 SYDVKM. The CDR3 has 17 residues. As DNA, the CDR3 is TGTGCCAGCAGTCTCCGGACAGGGCACTCGGGCTATCAGCCCCAGCATTTT. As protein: CASSLRTGHSGYQPQHF.

CDR3 in DNA: TGTGCCAGCAGCCGGGGACAGGGAGCTTTCTTT. This encodes CASSRGQGAFF. The chain uses TRBV12-3 or TRBV12-4 and TRBJ1-1, with 9 nucleotides matching TRBD1. V shed 6 bases, J shed 10 bases, and the junction held 3 bases outside the gene matches. This CDR3 has 11 amino acids.

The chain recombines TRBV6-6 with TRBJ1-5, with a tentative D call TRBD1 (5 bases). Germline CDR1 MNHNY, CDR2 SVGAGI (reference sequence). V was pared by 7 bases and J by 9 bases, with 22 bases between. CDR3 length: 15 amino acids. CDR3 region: CASTSGKLWGGPQHF. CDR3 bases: TGTGCCAGCACGTCAGGGAAATTATGGGGTGGGCCCCAGCATTTT.

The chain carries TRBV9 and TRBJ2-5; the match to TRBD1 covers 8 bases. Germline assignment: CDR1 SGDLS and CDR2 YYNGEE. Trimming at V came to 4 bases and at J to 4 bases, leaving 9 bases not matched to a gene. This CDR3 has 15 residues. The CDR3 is CASSPPGQGGETQYF. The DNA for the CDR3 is TGTGCCAGCAGCCCCCCCGGACAGGGAGGAGAGACCCAGTACTTC.

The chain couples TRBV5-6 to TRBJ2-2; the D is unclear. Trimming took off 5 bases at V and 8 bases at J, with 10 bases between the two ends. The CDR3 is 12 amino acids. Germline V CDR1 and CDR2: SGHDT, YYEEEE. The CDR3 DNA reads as TGTGCCAGCAGGCTCGATAGAGGGGAGCTGTTTTTT. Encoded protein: CASRLDRGELFF.

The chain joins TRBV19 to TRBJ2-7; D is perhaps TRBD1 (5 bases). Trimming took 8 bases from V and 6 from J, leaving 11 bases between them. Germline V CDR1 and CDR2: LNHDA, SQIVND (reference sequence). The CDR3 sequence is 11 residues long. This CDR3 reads CASSDRAEQYF. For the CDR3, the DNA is TGTGCCAGTTCAGACAGAGCCGAGCAGTACTTC. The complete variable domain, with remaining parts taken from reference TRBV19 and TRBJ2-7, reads DGGITQSPKYLFRKEGQNVTLSCEQNLNHDAMYWYRQDPGQGLRLIYYSQIVNDFQKGDIAEGYSVSREKKESFPLTVTSAQKNPTAFYLCASSDRAEQYFGPGTRLTVT.

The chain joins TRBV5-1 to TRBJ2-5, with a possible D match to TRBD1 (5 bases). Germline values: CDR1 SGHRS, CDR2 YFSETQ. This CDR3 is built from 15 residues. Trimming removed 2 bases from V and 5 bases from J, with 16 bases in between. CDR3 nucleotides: TGCGCCAGCAGCTTAAGACGGGCAGGGTTTGAGACCCAGTACTTC. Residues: CASSLRRAGFETQYF.

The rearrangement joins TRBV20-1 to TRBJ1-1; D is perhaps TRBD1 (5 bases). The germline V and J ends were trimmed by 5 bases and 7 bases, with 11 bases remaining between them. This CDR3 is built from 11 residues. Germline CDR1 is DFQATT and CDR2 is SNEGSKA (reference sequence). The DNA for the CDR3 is TGCAGTGCTGGGGGGGGGATTGAAGCTTTCTTT. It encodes CSAGGGIEAFF.

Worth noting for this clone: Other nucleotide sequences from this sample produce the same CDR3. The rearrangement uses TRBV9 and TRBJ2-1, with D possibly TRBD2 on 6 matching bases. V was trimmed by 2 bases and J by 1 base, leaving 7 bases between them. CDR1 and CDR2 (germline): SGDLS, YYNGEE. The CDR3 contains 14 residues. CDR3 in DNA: TGTGCCAGCAGCGTCGGGGGTTCCTACAATGAGCAGTTCTTC. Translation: CASSVGGSYNEQFF. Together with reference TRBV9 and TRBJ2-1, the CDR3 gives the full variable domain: DSGVTQTPKHLITATGQRVTLRCSPRSGDLSVYWYQQSLDQGLQFLIQYYNGEERAKGNILERFSAQQFPDLHSELNLSSLELGDSALYFCASSVGGSYNEQFFGPGTRLTVL.

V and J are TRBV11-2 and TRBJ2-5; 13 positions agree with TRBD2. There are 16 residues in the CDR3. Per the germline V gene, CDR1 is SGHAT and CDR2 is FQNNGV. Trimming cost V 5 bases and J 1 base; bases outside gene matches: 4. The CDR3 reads CASSAGLAGIQETQYF. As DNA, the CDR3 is TGTGCCAGCAGCGCGGGACTAGCGGGGATCCAAGAGACCCAGTACTTC. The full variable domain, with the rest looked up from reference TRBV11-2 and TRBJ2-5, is EAGVAQSPRYKIIEKRQSVAFWCNPISGHATLYWYQQILGQGPKLLIQFQNNGVVDDSQLPKDRFSAERLKGVDSTLKIQPAKLEDSAVYLCASSAGLAGIQETQYFGPGTRLLVL.

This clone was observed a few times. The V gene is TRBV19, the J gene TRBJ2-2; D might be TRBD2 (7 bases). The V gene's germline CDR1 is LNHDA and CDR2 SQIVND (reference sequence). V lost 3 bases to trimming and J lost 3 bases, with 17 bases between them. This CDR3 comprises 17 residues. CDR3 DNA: TGTGCCAGTAGTATTTCTAGGCGGGGGCCCTACACCGGGGAGCTGTTTTTT. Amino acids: CASSISRRGPYTGELFF.

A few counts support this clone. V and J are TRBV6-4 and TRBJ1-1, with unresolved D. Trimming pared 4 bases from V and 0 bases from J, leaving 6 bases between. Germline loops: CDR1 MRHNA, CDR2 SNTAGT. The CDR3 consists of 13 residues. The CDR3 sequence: CASSVSLNTEAFF. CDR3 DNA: TGTGCCAGCAGTGTTAGCCTGAACACTGAAGCTTTCTTT.

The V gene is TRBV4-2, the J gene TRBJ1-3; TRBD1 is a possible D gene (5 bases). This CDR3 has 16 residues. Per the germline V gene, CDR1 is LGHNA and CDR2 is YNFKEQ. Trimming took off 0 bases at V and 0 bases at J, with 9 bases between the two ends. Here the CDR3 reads CASSQERQSSGNTIYF. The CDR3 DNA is TGTGCCAGCAGCCAAGAAAGACAGAGCTCTGGAAACACCATATATTTT.

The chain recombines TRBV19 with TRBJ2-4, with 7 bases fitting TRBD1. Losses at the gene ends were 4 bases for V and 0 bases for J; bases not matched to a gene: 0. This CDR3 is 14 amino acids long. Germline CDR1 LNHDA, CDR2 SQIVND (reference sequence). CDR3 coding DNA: TGTGCCAGTAGTACAGGGGGAGCCAAAAACATTCAGTACTTC. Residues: CASSTGGAKNIQYF.

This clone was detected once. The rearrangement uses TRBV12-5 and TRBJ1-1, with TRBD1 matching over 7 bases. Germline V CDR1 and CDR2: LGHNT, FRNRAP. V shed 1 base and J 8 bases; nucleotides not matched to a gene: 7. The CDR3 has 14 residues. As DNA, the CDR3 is TGTGCTAGTGGTTTGGATACACAGGGGATAGAAGCTTTCTTT. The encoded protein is CASGLDTQGIEAFF.

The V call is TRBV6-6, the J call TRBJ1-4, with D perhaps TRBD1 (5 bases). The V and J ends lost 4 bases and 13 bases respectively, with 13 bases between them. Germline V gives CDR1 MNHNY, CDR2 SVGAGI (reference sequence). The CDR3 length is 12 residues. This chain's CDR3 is CASSFNTGALFF. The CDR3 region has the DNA TGTGCCAGCAGTTTTAATACTGGGGCACTGTTTTTT.

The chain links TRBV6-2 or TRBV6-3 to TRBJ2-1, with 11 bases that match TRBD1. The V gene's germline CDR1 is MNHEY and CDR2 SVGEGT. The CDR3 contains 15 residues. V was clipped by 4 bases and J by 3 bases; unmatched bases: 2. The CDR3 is CASSSGTGGYNEQFF. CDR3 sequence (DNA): TGTGCCAGCAGTTCCGGGACAGGGGGCTACAATGAGCAGTTCTTC.

DNA of the CDR3: TGCGCCAGCAGCCCAATTTACCCCACGGGGACCGGGGAGCTGTTTTTT. This translates into CASSPIYPTGTGELFF. This rearrangement joins TRBV4-1 to TRBJ2-2, with D perhaps matching TRBD2 (5 bases). Germline-derived CDR1 and CDR2 are MGHRA and YSYEKL. V lost 4 bases, J lost 5 bases, and 17 bases lay in between. CDR3 length equals 16 residues.

The CDR3 protein is CASSGLKGGRPDTEAFF. CDR3 nucleotides: TGTGCCAGCAGCGGGCTTAAAGGGGGCAGGCCAGACACTGAAGCTTTCTTT. This chain connects TRBV7-9 to TRBJ1-1; 7 bases align to TRBD1. Unmatched junction bases numbered 15, after V lost 5 bases and J lost 3 bases. This CDR3 region has 17 residues. Germline-derived CDR1 and CDR2 are SEHNR and FQNEAQ (reference sequence).

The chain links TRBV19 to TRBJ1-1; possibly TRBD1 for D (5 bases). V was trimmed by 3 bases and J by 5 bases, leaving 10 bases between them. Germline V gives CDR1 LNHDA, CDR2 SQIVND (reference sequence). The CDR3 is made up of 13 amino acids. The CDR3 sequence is CASSIAGGTEAFF. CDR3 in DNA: TGTGCCAGTAGTATTGCCGGGGGGACTGAAGCTTTCTTT.

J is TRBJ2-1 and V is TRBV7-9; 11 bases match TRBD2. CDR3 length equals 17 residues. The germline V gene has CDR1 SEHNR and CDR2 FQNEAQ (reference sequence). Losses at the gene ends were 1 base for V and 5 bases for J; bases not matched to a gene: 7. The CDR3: CASSLGASGGWNNEQFF. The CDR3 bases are TGTGCCAGCAGCTTAGGTGCTAGCGGGGGGTGGAACAATGAGCAGTTCTTC.

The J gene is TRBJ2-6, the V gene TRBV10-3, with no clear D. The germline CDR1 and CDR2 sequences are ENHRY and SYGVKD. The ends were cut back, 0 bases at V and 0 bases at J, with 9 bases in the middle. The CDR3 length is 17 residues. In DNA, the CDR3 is TGTGCCATCAGTGAGTCGGCGGCGAGCTCTGGGGCCAACGTCCTGACTTTC. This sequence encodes CAISESAASSGANVLTF.